This record looks at one TCR beta chain sequence and its context. The target of this receptor is not known. This entry belongs to a study of cytomegalovirus exposure and HLA in healthy donors (dated by TCRdb to about 2017). In the study overall: According to an earlier analysis of a few hundred of the donors, 150 million to 200 million T cells yielded roughly 100 million unique TCR beta sequences and about 300 Gb of sequence data. Roughly 300 gigabases of sequencing data and approximately 93 million unique TCR sequences were included in an early release covering under 650 HLA-typed donors. Of the 350 to 450 genotyped donors, 65% to 90% were placed in the genetic ancestry cluster associated with self-reported Caucasian donors. The study aimed to test whether cataloging public T cell receptors could reveal signatures of past pathogen exposure. Using immunosequencing, the study profiled T cell repertoires from 500 to 800 subjects and related those repertoires to cytomegalovirus serostatus. Besides the first cohort of roughly 660 subjects, a separate validation cohort made up of about 120 different subjects was used. To predict cytomegalovirus infection status, the study combined high-throughput TCR immunosequencing, statistical association of individual TCRs with disease status, and machine learning. To study patterns of TCR occurrence, a later analysis re-analyzed previously published TCR beta repertoires from 550 to 800 donors and added high-resolution HLA genotyping. Rather than drawing on any new phenotypic data, the later analysis identified candidate immune exposures from TCR beta sequences and the way those sequences occurred across donors. In an earlier analysis of a few hundred of the donors, high-throughput TCR beta sequencing was used to judge whether each TCR beta V gene segment behaved as functional or pseudogenic. Donor age, sex, ethnicity and CMV serostatus were collected together with the repertoire data. In a later genetic analysis, genome-wide SNP genotypes for about three fifths of the roughly 670 donors were used, and that subset was treated as a discovery cohort. Every repertoire in the discovery cohort had been generated on one and the same sequencing platform. Class I and class II HLA loci were covered by the typing at four-digit resolution. The number of typed donors differed by locus: 629-630 for A, B, C, DRB1 and DQB1; about 520 for DQA1; 606 for DPA1; and some 450 for DPB1. Because of strong linkage in the cohort, five DR-DQ haplotypes were treated as single units for association and clustering. Among 398 genotyped donors of the cohort, an average of around 240,000 unique TCR beta nucleotide sequences were sequenced per donor, roughly 20% of them non-productive. Beyond this particular receptor, the publication reports: In a later genetic analysis, a missense DCLRE1C variant was associated with V-gene and J-gene trimming of TCR beta chains, and the association was replicated in an independent cohort. Across donors, most TCR sequences were observed very rarely, whereas some public TCRs were present in many individuals. A cluster of highly shared sequence variants was judged likely to represent a technical artifact of the sequencing pipeline. Because HLA typing was missing for some donors at each locus, association tests included only the typed subset. Several of the top co-occurrence clusters appeared to be linked to parvovirus B19, influenza, CMV and Epstein-Barr virus, according to a later analysis. In a later analysis, most CMV-associated TCR beta chains were found to appear HLA-restricted, with HLA associations seemingly driven largely by CMV exposure. Presence/absence analyses assumed roughly uniform sequencing depth across donors, an assumption that may not hold. Compared with the roughly 670-donor mean, donors in an Asian-associated ancestry cluster had fewer N-insertions in productive TCRs, according to a later genetic analysis. In the study, approximately 160 TCR beta chains were listed as associated with cytomegalovirus. A further reported finding was that TCR beta sequences accurately predicted the HLA-A and HLA-B alleles for most subjects in the first cohort. Roughly 17 rarely observed V segments, including chromosome 9 orphons, were excluded from the earlier analysis of several hundred of the donors because counts were too low. In both the original and validation cohorts, the classifier was reported to diagnose cytomegalovirus status with high specificity and sensitivity. Correlated functional status among segregating V segments might reflect linkage disequilibrium, but an unknown experimental factor could not be ruled out. At a false discovery rate of 0.05, a later analysis linked 16,000 or so TCR beta sequences to specific HLA alleles. CMV serostatus was the only immune exposure information available for the cohort. In a later analysis, the rate of TCR association differed among HLA loci, with DRB1 alleles having the most associated TCRs and HLA-C alleles having the fewest. This cohort had only TCR beta chains sequenced, and the lack of alpha or paired-chain data limited which features could be detected. Broadly in line with IMGT annotations, most TCR beta V segments showed up in productive rearrangements about 87% or about 30% of the time in an earlier analysis of a few hundred of the donors. A few of the identified cytomegalovirus-associated TCR beta chains were confirmed in vitro to be specific for cytomegalovirus antigens. When HLA alleles, especially DR and DQ, strongly co-occurred, TCR associations were difficult to assign to individual alleles. According to the authors, the approach could potentially be generalized to other disease states and immunological phenotypes. In a later analysis, HLA-associated TCR beta chains showed more clonal expansion and lower generation probabilities than non-associated chains that were equally common.

The library was generated by the immunoSEQ multiplex PCR assay. For the multiplex PCR, a mixture combining 60 forward primers for TCR Vbeta segments and 13 reverse primers for TCR Jbeta segments was used. The CDR3 region of rearranged TCR beta genes was amplified from genomic DNA with a multiplex PCR assay. The Illumina HiSeq System was used to sequence the amplified TCR beta libraries as 87-base-pair reads. The paper's data handling went like this. A later analysis counted 65 million to 90 million unique TCR beta chains across the 666 repertoires, and roughly 10 million of these chains were shared by at least two donors. Raw reads were error-corrected and collapsed into unique sequences by a nearest-neighbor algorithm in which closely related sequences were merged to remove PCR and sequencing errors. To assign V, D and J gene segments, CDR3 sequences were aligned to IMGT reference sequences. For a sequence to be retained, at least a six-nucleotide match to both a V gene segment and a J gene segment was required. Rearrangements were called productive when the CDR3 lacked stop codons and stayed in frame with V and J; all others were non-productive. CDR3 was defined according to IMGT convention as the region running from the second conserved V-encoded cysteine to the conserved J-encoded phenylalanine. Sequences without an unambiguous match to a single V gene segment were excluded from the earlier analysis of 450 to 650 of the donors. In an earlier analysis of 450 to 750 of the donors, a V segment was called functional when productive rearrangements were above 56.7%, and segregating when the standard deviation between donors exceeded 5%. To diagnose cytomegalovirus status from the catalog of TCR beta chain sequences, a statistical classification framework was built. In a later analysis, TCR nucleotide sequences were compared against IMGT/GENE-DB human TR gene sequences so that V and J genes could be assigned. A later analysis assigned CDR3 sequences and most-parsimonious VDJ recombination scenarios with the TCRdist pipeline. In a later analysis, every TCR beta chain was defined by the combination of its CDR3 amino acid sequence and its V-gene family, and reads without a unique V-gene family were dropped. As a way to deal with suspected cross-contamination and a sequencing artifact, a later analysis dropped 500 to 700 nucleotide sequences that were highly shared and had low generation probability. In a later analysis, a clonal expansion index was calculated for each public chain from normalized within-repertoire ranks of inferred template counts. In a later analysis, generation probabilities were computed using a VDJ recombination model fitted to out-of-frame rearrangements, and the results were checked against IGoR. Hypergeometric tests were used in a later analysis to score TCR-TCR, TCR-HLA and TCR-CMV co-occurrence, with a repertoire-size bias correction applied to the TCR pairs. A later analysis estimated false discovery rates by permuting HLA or CMV assignments 20 times. In a later analysis, co-occurring TCRs were grouped using DBSCAN, and TCRdist sequence similarity was added for clustering within HLA-allele-positive subsets. For co-occurrence clustering, repertoires with fewer than 30,000 or more than 120,000 public chains were excluded, along with roughly five repertoires with anomalous nucleotide sharing. TCRdb took over this immuneACCESS table, retaining in-frame rearrangements with V and J assigned. Such tables are incomplete; in checked studies, under half of the missing clones stem from an unresolved V gene, and the remainder is unexplained. That table gives V, J and clone size, and the DNA gave D and trimming. This sample's table lists more than 45,000 clones. The ten top clones hold 2.1% of the sample.

In total, approximately 700 healthy bone marrow donors made up the cohort. At the time of sampling, every cohort member was nominally healthy, though immune exposures that went unrecorded were likely present. The donor tested CMV seronegative, placing the donor among the 300 to 400 seronegative members of the cohort. A peripheral blood sample was collected from each donor, and TCR beta sequencing was performed on peripheral blood mononuclear cells. Genomic DNA was extracted from the blood cell samples with the Qiagen DNeasy Blood Extraction Kit. Sequences were obtained from PBMCs. The TCR sequence derives from a woman aged 40 to 50 in good health and CMV-seronegative.

The CDR3 is CASSIQVNEKLFF. The bases read TGTGCCAGTAGTATACAGGTTAATGAAAAACTGTTTTTT. The chain links TRBV19 with TRBJ1-4; the D gene cannot be named for sure. The junction carries 5 bases between V and J, which are trimmed by 2 bases and 4 bases respectively. From a lookup of the germline V gene (reference sequence), CDR1 and CDR2 are LNHDA and SQIVND. The CDR3 sequence holds 13 residues, the cysteine and phenylalanine included. Only CDR3 DNA remains: 39 bases, in frame from the first base.